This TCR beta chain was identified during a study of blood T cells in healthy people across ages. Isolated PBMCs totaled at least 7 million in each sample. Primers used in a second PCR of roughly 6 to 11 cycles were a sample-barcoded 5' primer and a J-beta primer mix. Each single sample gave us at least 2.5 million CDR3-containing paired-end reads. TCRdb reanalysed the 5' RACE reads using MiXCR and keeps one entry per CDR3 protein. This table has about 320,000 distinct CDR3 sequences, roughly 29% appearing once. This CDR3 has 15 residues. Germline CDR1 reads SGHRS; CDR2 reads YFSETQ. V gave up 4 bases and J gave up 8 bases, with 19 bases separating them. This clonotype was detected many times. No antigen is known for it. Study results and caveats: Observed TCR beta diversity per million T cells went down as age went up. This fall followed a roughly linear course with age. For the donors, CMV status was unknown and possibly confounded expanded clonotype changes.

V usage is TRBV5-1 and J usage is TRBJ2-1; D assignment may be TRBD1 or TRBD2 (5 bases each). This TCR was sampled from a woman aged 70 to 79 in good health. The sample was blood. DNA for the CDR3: TGCGCCAGCAGCGATCCCGGGACCACGTTCGATGAGCAGTTCTTC. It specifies CASSDPGTTFDEQFF.